Below, 7 T cell receptor beta chains from the same sample are listed, as sequenced in a study of radiation and T cells in renal cell carcinoma (TCRdb year 2020). The library relied on the immunoSEQ multiplex PCR assay. TCRdb holds this immuneACCESS table with in-frame rearrangements only. Some clones are missing; in checked studies, unresolved V genes explain under half, and the rest has no known cause. This sample lists around 100,000 clones; 84% were detected once. The ten largest clones capture 6% to 9% of the sample. The meaning of the sample's time point label: blood 4 weeks post-SBRT, at nephrectomy. This sample's treatment or condition label indicates: 15 Gy SBRT to primary tumor, nephrectomy 4 weeks later. Specimen: blood, collected from a patient whose treatment included radiotherapy and nephrectomy. Every receptor here comes from a man in his sixties with renal cell carcinoma.

This clone was seen just once. The genes are TRBV6-6 and TRBJ1-5, with 8 bases identical to TRBD1. The trim removed 5 bases at V and 3 bases at J, leaving 9 bases unmatched. The CDR3 covers 16 residues. Germline loops: CDR1 MNHNY, CDR2 SVGAGI (reference sequence). The CDR3 DNA reads TGTGCCAGCAGTCTTCGGACAGGGCCCGACAATCAGCCCCAGCATTTT. Its protein product is CASSLRTGPDNQPQHF.

The chain uses TRBV29-1 and TRBJ2-1; 10 bases map to TRBD1. The trim removed 5 bases at V and 6 bases at J, leaving 7 bases unmatched. Per germline, CDR1 SQVTM and CDR2 ANQGSEA. The length of the CDR3 is 14 residues. DNA for the CDR3: TGCAGCGTTCACCACCGGGACAGGGGCAATGAGCAGTTCTTC. It yields the protein CSVHHRDRGNEQFF.

The gene calls are TRBV29-1 and TRBJ1-1; D remains unclear. The CDR3 has 11 amino acids. V was shortened by 5 bases and J by 4 bases, with 8 bases between the two germline ends. CDR1 and CDR2 (germline): SQVTM, ANQGSEA. The CDR3 nucleotides read TGCAGCGTTTCGGAAGGCACTGAAGCTTTCTTT. Its protein is CSVSEGTEAFF.

This clone was seen only once. The chain carries TRBV9 and TRBJ2-3, with D maybe TRBD2 (6 bases). The germline CDR1 and CDR2 sequences are SGDLS and YYNGEE. V was shortened by 3 bases and J by 4 bases, with 12 bases between the two germline ends. This CDR3 is built from 14 residues. Here the CDR3 DNA reads TGTGCCAGCAGCGGGGACGGGAGCGCAGATACGCAGTATTTT. It is translated as CASSGDGSADTQYF. The full variable domain, its missing parts supplied by reference TRBV9 and TRBJ2-3, is DSGVTQTPKHLITATGQRVTLRCSPRSGDLSVYWYQQSLDQGLQFLIQYYNGEERAKGNILERFSAQQFPDLHSELNLSSLELGDSALYFCASSGDGSADTQYFGPGTRLTVL.

This clone has just one count. DNA of the CDR3: TGTGCCAGTTTACAGACTCGCTATGGCTACACCTTC. Translation gives CASLQTRYGYTF. The chain has TRBV28 and TRBJ1-2; the D is unclear. Per the germline V gene, CDR1 is MDHEN and CDR2 is SYDVKM. The CDR3 loop spans 12 amino acids. The V gene lost 9 bases and the J gene lost 4 bases, with 12 bases spanning the gap.

J is TRBJ2-1 and V is TRBV27, with D perhaps matching TRBD1 (5 bases). CDR3 length: 15 amino acids. CDR1 MNHEY and CDR2 SMNVEV come from the germline V gene (reference sequence). The V end was cut by 2 bases, the J end by 8 bases, with 16 bases between. The CDR3 DNA reads as TGTGCCAGCAGTTTAAGCAGGGTGGAATGGCATGAGCAGTTCTTC. Amino acids: CASSLSRVEWHEQFF.

There are a few counts of this clone. V usage is TRBV4-1 and J usage is TRBJ2-5, with 7 bases fitting TRBD1. Germline assignment: CDR1 MGHRA and CDR2 YSYEKL. The length of the CDR3 is 15 residues. Trimming removed 2 bases from V and 2 bases from J; junction bases left unmatched: 5. The CDR3 bases are TGCGCCAGCAGCCAACCTGGGACAGCACAAGAGACCCAGTACTTC. Encoded protein: CASSQPGTAQETQYF.